This T cell receptor (beta chain) was sequenced for a study of T cells in Graves' hyperthyroidism and ophthalmopathy. Points from the study as a whole: The model foresaw ophthalmopathy a median around 6 months prior to onset.

The CDR3 has 12 amino acids. V was trimmed by 8 bases and J by 6 bases, leaving 13 bases between them. This clonotype was counted ten times or more. Antigen: not known. Hyperthyroidism had been newly diagnosed in patients aged 18 to 65, and its duration was under 2 months. TCR beta CDR3 regions were amplified from RNA. HTBI primers were used for first-round RT-PCR of the TCR CDR3. TCRdb recomputed calls from the multiplex PCR reads with MiXCR, one row per CDR3 protein. The repertoire holds 700,000 or so distinct CDR3 sequences, roughly 15% seen once, with around 8.1% in the top ten. What was sequenced was blood. This TCR derives from a man aged 18-30 years with Graves' hyperthyroidism. This rearrangement joins TRBV12-3 or TRBV12-4 to TRBJ2-5; D is possibly TRBD2 (5 bases). CDR3: CASRGLEKTQYF. In DNA form, the CDR3 reads TGTGCCAGCCGCGGACTTGAAAAGACCCAGTACTTC.